These 26 T cell receptor beta chains were all obtained from the same sample, sequenced in a study of blood T cell repertoires in COVID-19. Here immunoSEQ multiplex PCR was the method, and the copy in TCRdb shows in-frame clones only, minus some. The sample consists of approximately 200,000 clones, 85% to 90% of them appearing once. The sample was PBMCs or T cells enriched from blood (not recorded which). These receptors all come from a man younger than 40 who had recovered from COVID-19.

V usage is TRBV11-2 and J usage is TRBJ2-1; 7 nucleotides agree with TRBD2. The CDR3 extends over 13 amino acids. The germline gives CDR1 SGHAT, CDR2 FQNNGV. V dropped 4 bases and J dropped 3; count of bases not matched to a gene: 0. CDR3 nucleotide sequence: TGTGCCAGCAGCTGGACTAGCTACAATGAGCAGTTCTTC. This translates into CASSWTSYNEQFF.

The chain carries TRBV2 and TRBJ1-1; 7 bases fit TRBD1. V trimming: 4 bases; J trimming: 1 base; junction bases outside the gene matches: 6. Germline loops: CDR1 SNHLY, CDR2 FYNNEI. The CDR3 contains 15 residues. This CDR3 is CASSGQGLGNTEAFF. Written as DNA, the CDR3 is TGTGCCAGCAGTGGACAGGGTTTGGGGAACACTGAAGCTTTCTTT. Based on the CDR3 plus reference TRBV2 and TRBJ1-1, the full variable domain is EPEVTQTPSHQVTQMGQEVILRCVPISNHLYFYWYRQILGQKVEFLVSFYNNEISEKSEIFDDQFSVERPDGSNFTLKIRSTKLEDSAMYFCASSGQGLGNTEAFFGQGTRLTVV.

The V and J genes are TRBV20-1 and TRBJ2-5; D gene uncertain. Germline CDR1 and CDR2: DFQATT and SNEGSKA (reference sequence). The CDR3 consists of 11 residues. The V and J ends lost 6 bases and 0 bases respectively, with 5 bases between them. CDR3 sequence reads: CSATNQETQYF. The DNA for the CDR3 is TGCAGTGCCACAAACCAAGAGACCCAGTACTTC.

A few counts support this clone. The chain links TRBV10-2 to TRBJ1-2; 10 bases match TRBD1. Germline trimming cut 6 bases from V and 7 bases from J; bases unmatched to any gene: 14. Germline values: CDR1 WSHSY, CDR2 SAAADI. The length of the CDR3 is 16 residues. The CDR3 region has the DNA TGCGCCAGCAGCCTACGGGACAGGGGATTTTTATTTGGCTACACCTTC. Translated: CASSLRDRGFLFGYTF.

V is TRBV6-1 and J is TRBJ2-6; D possibly corresponds to TRBD2 (5 bases). The CDR3 runs to 15 residues. Germline values: CDR1 MNHNS, CDR2 SASEGT. Trimming left V 2 bases short and J 2 bases short, with 7 bases between. In DNA, the CDR3 is TGTGCCAGCAGTGAAACGGGGACTGGGGCCAACGTCCTGACTTTC. Translation gives CASSETGTGANVLTF.

This rearrangement joins TRBV11-2 to TRBJ1-6; D is unclear. Germline V CDR1 and CDR2: SGHAT, FQNNGV. Trimming removed 4 bases from V and 7 bases from J, with 5 bases in between. The CDR3 length is 12 residues. For the CDR3, the DNA is TGTGCCAGCAGCTCGGAGAATTCACCCCTCCACTTT. Amino acids: CASSSENSPLHF.

The chain joins TRBV5-1 to TRBJ2-2, with TRBD2 as a possible D gene (5 bases). Trimming cost V 0 bases and J 5 bases, with 5 bases left between them. Germline V gene lookup returns CDR1 SGHRS and CDR2 YFSETQ. The CDR3 is 13 residues long. The CDR3 here is CASSLERTGELFF. For the CDR3, the DNA is TGCGCCAGCAGCTTGGAGCGGACCGGGGAGCTGTTTTTT.

This clone has just one count. In DNA, the CDR3 is TGTGCCACCGCTCTGAGAGTTTTTAGCAATCAGCCCCAGCATTTT. Encoded protein: CATALRVFSNQPQHF. This rearrangement joins TRBV6-5 to TRBJ1-5; unclear D gene. V was cut by 10 bases and J by 0 bases, with 16 bases left in between. The CDR3 covers 15 residues. Germline CDR1 is MNHEY and CDR2 is SVGAGI.

The chain has TRBV2 and TRBJ1-1; D perhaps matches TRBD1 (5 bases). Trimming took 6 bases from V and 0 from J, leaving 14 bases between them. The germline gives CDR1 SNHLY, CDR2 FYNNEI. CDR3 length equals 15 residues. The DNA for the CDR3 is TGTGCCAGCAGACTCAGGGTAAACATGAACACTGAAGCTTTCTTT. Protein product: CASRLRVNMNTEAFF.

The chain couples TRBV28 to TRBJ1-1; 7 nucleotides agree with TRBD1. CDR1 and CDR2 from the germline V gene are MDHEN and SYDVKM. CDR3 size: 13 residues. The V gene end was trimmed by 10 bases and the J gene end by 0 bases; junction bases not matched to a gene: 5. The CDR3 bases are TGTGCCATAGGGGGCGGATTGAACACTGAAGCTTTCTTT. This translates into CAIGGGLNTEAFF.

The gene calls are TRBV11-2 and TRBJ2-5, with TRBD2 matching over 12 bases. With 1 base clipped from V and 5 bases from J, the junction kept 11 bases outside the gene matches. CDR1 is SGHAT and CDR2 is FQNNGV in the germline V gene. The CDR3 spans 18 residues. This CDR3 is CASSLGLAGGGYEETQYF. The CDR3 DNA reads TGTGCCAGCAGCTTAGGCCTAGCGGGGGGGGGCTATGAGGAGACCCAGTACTTC. The full variable domain, with the rest looked up from reference TRBV11-2 and TRBJ2-5, is EAGVAQSPRYKIIEKRQSVAFWCNPISGHATLYWYQQILGQGPKLLIQFQNNGVVDDSQLPKDRFSAERLKGVDSTLKIQPAKLEDSAVYLCASSLGLAGGGYEETQYFGPGTRLLVL.

This clone has only a few counts. Other DNA sequences in this specimen translate into the identical CDR3. J is TRBJ1-2 and V is TRBV18; 7 nucleotides line up with TRBD1. Germline CDR1 is KGHSH and CDR2 is LQKENI. The V segment lost 3 bases and the J segment 5 bases; nucleotides outside the gene matches: 3. The CDR3 sequence is 13 residues long. Here the CDR3 DNA reads TGTGCCAGCTCACCCGGACAGGATTATGGCTACACCTTC. Translated, it gives CASSPGQDYGYTF. Filled out from reference TRBV18 and TRBJ1-2, the complete variable domain reads NAGVMQNPRHLVRRRGQEARLRCSPMKGHSHVYWYRQLPEEGLKFMVYLQKENIIDESGMPKERFSAEFPKEGPSILRIQQVVRGDSAAYFCASSPGQDYGYTFGSGTRLTVV.

This chain connects TRBV19 to TRBJ1-4; the match to TRBD1 covers 8 bases. V shed 5 bases, J shed 13 bases, and the junction held 6 bases outside the gene matches. In germline, CDR1 is LNHDA, CDR2 SQIVND (reference sequence). The CDR3 has 12 amino acids. As DNA, the CDR3 is TGTGCCAGTAGTGCTTCAGGGGGCAGACTGTTTTTT. It codes for CASSASGGRLFF.

The chain combines TRBV5-4 with TRBJ2-1; perhaps TRBD1 as D (5 bases). CDR1 is SGHNT, CDR2 YYREEE, per germline (reference sequence). CDR3 size: 12 residues. Trimming took off 4 bases at V and 6 bases at J, with 8 bases between the two ends. The CDR3 loop is CASSQGLNEQFF. CDR3 in DNA: TGTGCCAGCAGCCAGGGCCTCAATGAGCAGTTCTTC.

This clone has a handful of counts. The gene calls are TRBV6-5 and TRBJ1-3, with TRBD1 identical over 8 bases. Germline V CDR1 and CDR2: MNHEY, SVGAGI. This CDR3 is built from 15 residues. The ends lost 5 bases at V and 1 base at J; junction bases unmatched: 4. The CDR3 sequence is CASSRRGQSGNTIYF. The CDR3 DNA follows: TGTGCCAGCAGTCGCAGGGGGCAATCTGGAAACACCATATATTTT.

The CDR3 DNA reads TGTGCCAGCAGCCAACTGTACTCCGCGAACACCGGGGAGCTGTTTTTT. As protein: CASSQLYSANTGELFF. This chain joins TRBV7-2 and TRBJ2-2, with no clear D. V shed 5 bases and J shed 0 bases, with 13 bases lying between them. The CDR3 contains 16 residues. Germline V lookup: CDR1 SGHTA, CDR2 FQGNSA.

The rearrangement uses TRBV19 and TRBJ2-7; 10 nucleotides agree with TRBD1. This CDR3 region has 15 residues. V lost 4 bases to trimming and J lost 3 bases; unmatched junction nucleotides: 6. The germline V gene has CDR1 LNHDA and CDR2 SQIVND (reference sequence). This CDR3 is CASSRGTGDYYEQYF. In nucleotides, the CDR3 is TGTGCCAGTAGTAGAGGGACAGGGGACTACTACGAGCAGTACTTC.

This chain joins TRBV25-1 and TRBJ2-7; the D gene is possibly TRBD1 (6 bases). This CDR3 has 11 residues. Germline V gene lookup returns CDR1 MGHDK and CDR2 SYGVNS. Deletions cut 4 bases from V and 6 bases from J, with 7 bases between. The CDR3 spells CASSGGLEQYF. The CDR3, as DNA: TGTGCCAGCAGTGGGGGGCTCGAGCAGTACTTC.

The chain combines TRBV10-1 with TRBJ2-1; 11 nucleotides align to TRBD2. CDR3 size: 16 residues. Germline loops: CDR1 WNHNN, CDR2 SYGVQD (reference sequence). J was trimmed by 2 bases and V by 4 bases; bases with no gene match: 4. The DNA for the CDR3 is TGCGCCAGCAGTGCGGGACTAGCGGACACCTACAATGAGCAGTTCTTC. This gives the protein CASSAGLADTYNEQFF.

This clone was counted between two and nine times. The chain uses TRBV6-5 and TRBJ1-3; D is possibly TRBD1 (6 bases). Between the trimmed V and J ends, which lost 0 bases and 3 bases, there was a span of 12 bases. The CDR3 covers 16 residues. Germline values: CDR1 MNHEY, CDR2 SVGAGI. CDR3 coding DNA: TGTGCCAGCAGTTACTCGCCAGGGGTGGGTGGAAACACCATATATTTT. Its translation is CASSYSPGVGGNTIYF.

The rearrangement links TRBV24-1 to TRBJ1-5; D is unclear. The V end lost 3 bases, the J end lost 7 bases, and 12 bases lay between the germline ends. The CDR3 totals 14 residues. Germline V gene lookup returns CDR1 KGHDR and CDR2 SFDVKD. The CDR3 bases are TGTGCCACCAGTGATCTGCTCACCGAGCAGCCCCAGCATTTT. Translating it yields CATSDLLTEQPQHF.

J is TRBJ1-2 and V is TRBV3-1 (or the pseudogene TRBV3-2), with TRBD1 matching over 7 bases. Germline assignment: CDR1 LGHDT and CDR2 YNNKEL (reference sequence). Trimming at V came to 3 bases and at J to 3 bases, leaving 4 bases not matched to a gene. The CDR3 loop spans 14 amino acids. The CDR3 reads CASSQTGYDYGYTF. CDR3 coding DNA: TGTGCCAGCAGCCAGACAGGGTACGACTATGGCTACACCTTC.

CDR3 protein: CASSPTGWGKSGELFF. The CDR3 DNA follows: TGTGCCAGCAGTCCTACAGGGTGGGGGAAAAGCGGGGAGCTGTTTTTT. The chain combines TRBV28 with TRBJ2-2; possible D gene TRBD1, 6 bases. Germline CDR1 MDHEN, CDR2 SYDVKM. V lost 5 bases, J lost 7 bases, and 20 bases lay in between. The CDR3 runs 16 residues.

The chain has TRBV7-9 and TRBJ1-4; no firm D call. CDR1 and CDR2 from the germline V gene are SEHNR and FQNEAQ (reference sequence). V lost 0 bases, J lost 5 bases, and 19 bases lay in between. The CDR3 is made up of 18 amino acids. CDR3 bases: TGTGCCAGCAGCTTAGCGAGGGCCGTTACCACGGCCAATGAAAAACTGTTTTTT. Translated, it gives CASSLARAVTTANEKLFF.

This chain joins TRBV3-1 (or the pseudogene TRBV3-2) and TRBJ2-1, with 7 bases lining up with TRBD2. The CDR3 runs to 15 residues. In germline, CDR1 is LGHDT, CDR2 YNNKEL (reference sequence). The V and J ends lost 4 bases and 6 bases, in that order; junction bases with no gene match: 9. Here the CDR3 reads CASSLTSEGRNEQFF. CDR3 nucleotide sequence: TGTGCCAGCAGCCTCACTAGCGAAGGTCGCAATGAGCAGTTCTTC.

The chain uses TRBV5-1 and TRBJ2-7, with D maybe TRBD2 (5 bases). The CDR3 is 14 residues long. CDR1 SGHRS and CDR2 YFSETQ come from the germline V gene. Trimming pared 1 base from V and 0 bases from J, leaving 8 bases between. The CDR3 loop reads CASSLSGSSYEQYF. The DNA of the CDR3 is TGCGCCAGCAGCTTGTCGGGATCCTCCTACGAGCAGTACTTC.